This record concerns one TCR beta chain sequence. What it binds is not known. Looked up from germline, CDR1 is MNHNY and CDR2 is SVGAGI (reference sequence). Trimming took 6 bases from V and 0 from J, leaving 5 bases between them. The CDR3 spans 13 residues. This sample stems from a study of memory CD4+ T cells and cytomegalovirus serostatus. Single viable CD3+CD4+CD8-CD45RO+ cells were sorted as the memory CD4+ T cells. Clones were sequenced by immunoSEQ multiplex PCR, and TCRdb holds only the in-frame ones, with some missing. The data contain approximately 53,000 clones, around 80% of them seen just once; the ten biggest clones take up around 0.61%. Findings and limits, study-wide: Each of approximately 70 CMV-associated TCRbeta sequences occurred in one to five individuals.

The sequence came from an adult in good health and CMV-seronegative. Sequenced input: memory CD4+ T cells from blood. The rearrangement uses TRBV6-6 and TRBJ2-2; D is unresolved. The CDR3 reads CASRDTNTGELFF. CDR3 DNA sequence: TGTGCCAGCAGAGACACGAACACCGGGGAGCTGTTTTTT.